This is a list of T cell receptor beta chains from one sample in a study of T cells after posttransplantation cyclophosphamide. The method was immunoSEQ multiplex PCR; TCRdb's version includes in-frame clones alone and lacks a portion of them. The sample holds around 4,400 clones, 77% seen once. This specimen was PBMCs, taken approximately 30 days after a stem cell transplant with posttransplant cyclophosphamide. The receptors derive from a male patient aged 45-60 years who received an allogeneic stem cell transplant from an unrelated donor, was CMV-positive, and had acute GVHD only. Some T cells may have come from the graft donor. The CDR3 runs from the conserved cysteine through the conserved F or W. D genes are given only for firm matches. Where a row states a size, it is once, few, many or the class of an expanded clone; other rows omit it.

clone_size: .
d_call: TRBD1
v_call: TRBV2
j_call: TRBJ2-7
cdr3_nt: TGTGCCAGCAGTGGACAGGGGGCAAAGTCCTACGAGCAGTACTTC
cdr3_aa: CASSGQGAKSYEQYF

clone_size: few
d_call: TRBD2
v_call: TRBV28
j_call: TRBJ2-7
cdr3_nt: TGTGCCAGCAGCTTGAGCGGGAGGGGGTACGAGCAGTACTTC
cdr3_aa: CASSLSGRGYEQYF

clone_size: once
d_call: .
v_call: TRBV7-2
j_call: TRBJ2-1
cdr3_nt: TGTGCCAGCAGCTCGCAGGGGCCCGGACCCTACAATGAGCAGTTCTTC
cdr3_aa: CASSSQGPGPYNEQFF

clone_size: .
d_call: TRBD2
v_call: TRBV7-9
j_call: TRBJ2-3
cdr3_nt: TGTGCCAGCAGAACTAGCGGGGGGGCAGATACGCAGTATTTT
cdr3_aa: CASRTSGGADTQYF

clone_size: .
d_call: .
v_call: TRBV29-1
j_call: TRBJ2-7
cdr3_nt: TGCAGCGTTCAGGGTGGGCCTTACGAGCAGTACTTC
cdr3_aa: CSVQGGPYEQYF

clone_size: few
d_call: .
v_call: TRBV30
j_call: TRBJ2-7
cdr3_nt: TGTGCCTGGAGTGTTACGGGTTACGAGCAGTACTTC
cdr3_aa: CAWSVTGYEQYF

clone_size: .
d_call: .
v_call: TRBV27
j_call: TRBJ2-5
cdr3_nt: TGTGCCAGCAGTTTGAGTATAGAAGACCAAGAGACCCAGTACTTC
cdr3_aa: CASSLSIEDQETQYF

clone_size: .
d_call: .
v_call: TRBV5-1
j_call: TRBJ2-1
cdr3_nt: TGCGCCAGCAGCTTGAACTTTCTTAATGAGCAGTTCTTC
cdr3_aa: CASSLNFLNEQFF

clone_size: large
d_call: TRBD1
v_call: TRBV7-9
j_call: TRBJ1-2
cdr3_nt: TGTGCCAGCAGCCTAACTGAGGGGGCGGGGGGTTATGGCTACACCTTC
cdr3_aa: CASSLTEGAGGYGYTF

clone_size: .
d_call: .
v_call: TRBV4-1
j_call: TRBJ2-5
cdr3_nt: TGCGCCAGCAGCCAAGAGTCCAGGGGAGAGACCCAGTACTTC
cdr3_aa: CASSQESRGETQYF

clone_size: .
d_call: .
v_call: TRBV10-2
j_call: TRBJ2-1
cdr3_nt: TGCGCCACGAGCGGTACCTACAATGAGCAGTTCTTC
cdr3_aa: CATSGTYNEQFF

clone_size: .
d_call: TRBD1
v_call: TRBV28
j_call: TRBJ2-6
cdr3_nt: TGTGCCAGCAGTTTACCTTTATCATGGACAGGGGTTGGGGCCAACGTCCTGACTTTC
cdr3_aa: CASSLPLSWTGVGANVLTF

clone_size: .
d_call: TRBD1
v_call: TRBV7-9
j_call: TRBJ2-5
cdr3_nt: TGTGCCAGCAGCCCCACGGGACAGGGGACCCAGTACTTC
cdr3_aa: CASSPTGQGTQYF

clone_size: .
d_call: TRBD1
v_call: TRBV28
j_call: TRBJ2-7
cdr3_nt: TGTGCCAGCACGGGACAGCCTCACTCCTACGAGCAGTACTTC
cdr3_aa: CASTGQPHSYEQYF

clone_size: .
d_call: .
v_call: TRBV4-2
j_call: TRBJ1-4
cdr3_nt: TGTGCCAGCAGCCCCCCCCCGAGTGGCCGCGGTGAAAAACTGTTTTTT
cdr3_aa: CASSPPPSGRGEKLFF

clone_size: .
d_call: TRBD1
v_call: TRBV6-5
j_call: TRBJ2-2
cdr3_nt: TGTGCCAGCAGTCCGACAGGGGGAGGCGGGGAGCTGTTTTTT
cdr3_aa: CASSPTGGGGELFF

clone_size: .
d_call: TRBD2
v_call: TRBV7-2
j_call: TRBJ2-7
cdr3_nt: TGTGCCAGCAGCGCCGAGCTAGCGGCCTACGAGCAGTACTTC
cdr3_aa: CASSAELAAYEQYF

clone_size: .
d_call: .
v_call: TRBV4-2
j_call: TRBJ1-1
cdr3_nt: TGTGCCAGCAGCCTGGGGGGGGATATGAACACTGAAGCTTTCTTT
cdr3_aa: CASSLGGDMNTEAFF

clone_size: .
d_call: .
v_call: TRBV5-8
j_call: TRBJ2-1
cdr3_nt: TGTGCCAGCAGCTTGGAGTACTCGAGCTCCTACAATGAGCAGTTCTTC
cdr3_aa: CASSLEYSSSYNEQFF

clone_size: .
d_call: .
v_call: TRBV19
j_call: TRBJ1-5
cdr3_nt: TGTGCCAGTAGTATTCAGGTAGCTAGCCAGCCCCAGCATTTT
cdr3_aa: CASSIQVASQPQHF

clone_size: .
d_call: .
v_call: TRBV1
j_call: TRBJ1-1
cdr3_nt: TGCACCAGCAGCCAACCCCTGGGACACGCTCACACTGAAGCTTTCTTT
cdr3_aa: CTSSQPLGHAHTEAFF

clone_size: .
d_call: TRBD1
v_call: TRBV2
j_call: TRBJ2-7
cdr3_nt: TGTGCCAGCAGTGACGCAGGGGGTTACGAGCAGTACTTC
cdr3_aa: CASSDAGGYEQYF

clone_size: .
d_call: .
v_call: TRBV21-1
j_call: TRBJ1-1
cdr3_nt: TGTGCCAGCAGCAGTTACAGGGTTGGGACTGAAGCTTTCTTT
cdr3_aa: CASSSYRVGTEAFF

clone_size: few
d_call: TRBD1
v_call: TRBV7-7
j_call: TRBJ2-6
cdr3_nt: TGTGCTAGCAGCTTAGGGACAGGGACGTCTGGGGCCAACGTCCTGACTTTC
cdr3_aa: CASSLGTGTSGANVLTF

clone_size: few
d_call: .
v_call: TRBV4-2
j_call: TRBJ2-1
cdr3_nt: TGTGCCAGCAGCCAAGATCTGACATGCTTTTACAATGAGCAGTTCTTC
cdr3_aa: CASSQDLTCFYNEQFF

clone_size: .
d_call: .
v_call: TRBV10-3
j_call: TRBJ1-2
cdr3_nt: TGTGCCATCAGAGGGGTGGGGGCTGATGGCTACACCTTC
cdr3_aa: CAIRGVGADGYTF

clone_size: .
d_call: .
v_call: TRBV9
j_call: TRBJ2-5
cdr3_nt: TGTGCCAGCAGCGTAGATCCTCAAGAGACCCAGTACTTC
cdr3_aa: CASSVDPQETQYF

clone_size: .
d_call: TRBD2
v_call: TRBV11-2
j_call: TRBJ2-7
cdr3_nt: TGTGCCAGCAGCTTAGGGCTAGCGGTGTCCTACGAGCAGTACTTC
cdr3_aa: CASSLGLAVSYEQYF

clone_size: once
d_call: TRBD2
v_call: TRBV28
j_call: TRBJ2-7
cdr3_nt: TGTGCCAGCAGCACGACTAGCGGGATAAAAGAGCAGTACTTC
cdr3_aa: CASSTTSGIKEQYF

clone_size: .
d_call: .
v_call: TRBV6-1
j_call: TRBJ1-1
cdr3_nt: TGTGCCAGCAGTTTACAGGGTACGGACACTGAAGCTTTCTTT
cdr3_aa: CASSLQGTDTEAFF

clone_size: .
d_call: TRBD2
v_call: TRBV12-5
j_call: TRBJ2-5
cdr3_nt: TGTGCTAGTGGTATGAGCGGGAGCAGGGAGACCCAGTACTTC
cdr3_aa: CASGMSGSRETQYF

clone_size: .
d_call: TRBD1
v_call: TRBV29-1
j_call: TRBJ1-4
cdr3_nt: TGCAGCGCCGCGGACAGGGGGCGTCTAGATGAAAAACTGTTTTTT
cdr3_aa: CSAADRGRLDEKLFF

clone_size: .
d_call: .
v_call: TRBV9
j_call: TRBJ2-5
cdr3_nt: TGTGCCAGCAGCGTGAAGTCGGGGGAAGAGACCCAGTACTTC
cdr3_aa: CASSVKSGEETQYF

clone_size: few
d_call: TRBD1
v_call: TRBV19
j_call: TRBJ1-4
cdr3_nt: TGTGCCAGTAGTACGGGACAGGGAAACGAAAAACTGTTTTTT
cdr3_aa: CASSTGQGNEKLFF

clone_size: .
d_call: TRBD1
v_call: TRBV7-2
j_call: TRBJ2-7
cdr3_nt: TGTGCCAGCAGCCCCGGGACAGGGGACTACGAGCAGTACTTC
cdr3_aa: CASSPGTGDYEQYF

clone_size: .
d_call: TRBD1
v_call: TRBV7-2
j_call: TRBJ2-2
cdr3_nt: TGTGCCAGCAGCCATTTTTACAGGGGCTCGAACACCGGGGAGCTGTTTTTT
cdr3_aa: CASSHFYRGSNTGELFF

clone_size: .
d_call: .
v_call: TRBV27
j_call: TRBJ1-1
cdr3_nt: TGTGCCAGCAGTCCCCACCAGGGGAACACTGAAGCTTTCTTT
cdr3_aa: CASSPHQGNTEAFF

clone_size: .
d_call: .
v_call: TRBV13
j_call: TRBJ2-7
cdr3_nt: TGTGCCAGCAGCTTGGTTGGGGGGTCCGAGCAGTACTTC
cdr3_aa: CASSLVGGSEQYF

clone_size: .
d_call: TRBD2
v_call: TRBV9
j_call: TRBJ2-1
cdr3_nt: TGTGCCAGCAGCGTAGAAGGTAGCGGGGTTGGCGATGAGCAGTTCTTC
cdr3_aa: CASSVEGSGVGDEQFF

clone_size: few
d_call: TRBD1
v_call: TRBV2
j_call: TRBJ1-1
cdr3_nt: TGTGCCAGCAGTACAGGGGATGAGGCTTTCTTT
cdr3_aa: CASSTGDEAFF

clone_size: few
d_call: .
v_call: TRBV7-9
j_call: TRBJ1-4
cdr3_nt: TGTGCCAGCAGCCAGACGGGGGAAGGGGTTGAAAAACTGTTTTTT
cdr3_aa: CASSQTGEGVEKLFF

clone_size: .
d_call: TRBD1
v_call: TRBV5-6
j_call: TRBJ1-2
cdr3_nt: TGTGCCAGCAGTTCCGGGACAGCCTCCTATGGCTACACCTTC
cdr3_aa: CASSSGTASYGYTF

clone_size: .
d_call: .
v_call: TRBV27
j_call: TRBJ2-3
cdr3_nt: TGTGCCAGCAGTTTTGGGCGGGCGCAGTATTTT
cdr3_aa: CASSFGRAQYF

clone_size: .
d_call: .
v_call: TRBV30
j_call: TRBJ1-1
cdr3_nt: TGTGCCTGGGGATTCCGGGAAACGGGGACTGAAGCTTTCTTT
cdr3_aa: CAWGFRETGTEAFF

clone_size: once
d_call: .
v_call: TRBV21-1
j_call: TRBJ2-7
cdr3_nt: TGTGCCAGCAGCAAAGTCTCCCAGGGGGTAATACCCTACGAGCAGTACTTC
cdr3_aa: CASSKVSQGVIPYEQYF

clone_size: once
d_call: TRBD1
v_call: TRBV4-1
j_call: TRBJ2-5
cdr3_nt: TGCGCCAGCAGCCAACCGACAGGGGGAAGCCAAGAGACCCAGTACTTC
cdr3_aa: CASSQPTGGSQETQYF

clone_size: .
d_call: TRBD1
v_call: TRBV7-2
j_call: TRBJ2-7
cdr3_nt: TGTGCCAGCAGCTTATCTTCAGGGGGTGCCTACGAGCAGTACTTC
cdr3_aa: CASSLSSGGAYEQYF

clone_size: large
d_call: TRBD1
v_call: TRBV18
j_call: TRBJ1-2
cdr3_nt: TGTGCCAGCTCACCTGTGATAGGGGACAGGGGCGACTATGGCTACACCTTC
cdr3_aa: CASSPVIGDRGDYGYTF

clone_size: few
d_call: .
v_call: TRBV4-2
j_call: TRBJ1-4
cdr3_nt: TGTGCCAGCAGCCGAACCGACACAAACCATGGGACTAATGAAAAACTGTTTTTT
cdr3_aa: CASSRTDTNHGTNEKLFF

clone_size: once
d_call: TRBD2
v_call: TRBV5-1
j_call: TRBJ2-5
cdr3_nt: TGCGCCAGCAGTGAAAGCCCGACGGGGGGGTTAACCCAGTACTTC
cdr3_aa: CASSESPTGGLTQYF

clone_size: .
d_call: .
v_call: TRBV19
j_call: TRBJ1-5
cdr3_nt: TGTGCCACCATGAACCAGGGTATCGACAATCAGCCCCAGCATTTT
cdr3_aa: CATMNQGIDNQPQHF

clone_size: .
d_call: TRBD2
v_call: TRBV2
j_call: TRBJ2-7
cdr3_nt: TGTGCCAGCAGTCATAGAAGCCTTCTAGCGGGGGGCATTAGAACCTACGAGCAGTACTTC
cdr3_aa: CASSHRSLLAGGIRTYEQYF

clone_size: .
d_call: .
v_call: TRBV5-6
j_call: TRBJ2-1
cdr3_nt: TGTGCCAGCAGCCGGGGGACAGCCAAAACAAACAATGAGCAGTTCTTC
cdr3_aa: CASSRGTAKTNNEQFF

clone_size: .
d_call: .
v_call: TRBV7-3
j_call: TRBJ1-6
cdr3_nt: TGTGCCAGCAGCTCTGGAGGTAATTCACCCCTCCACTTT
cdr3_aa: CASSSGGNSPLHF

clone_size: .
d_call: TRBD1
v_call: TRBV28
j_call: TRBJ2-7
cdr3_nt: TGTGCCAGCTTGGTTTCGGGACAGACTTACGAGCAGTACTTC
cdr3_aa: CASLVSGQTYEQYF

clone_size: few
d_call: .
v_call: TRBV27
j_call: TRBJ2-1
cdr3_nt: TGTGCCAGCAGTCCTAGACAGGCCTTGTACAATGAGCAGTTCTTC
cdr3_aa: CASSPRQALYNEQFF

clone_size: .
d_call: TRBD2
v_call: TRBV4-2
j_call: TRBJ2-2
cdr3_nt: TGTGCCAGCAGCCAAGACACCAGCGGGGGTTACACCGGGGAGCTGTTTTTT
cdr3_aa: CASSQDTSGGYTGELFF

clone_size: few
d_call: TRBD1
v_call: TRBV5-5
j_call: TRBJ1-5
cdr3_nt: TGTGCCAGCAGCCCGGGACAGGATGGCAATCAGCCCCAGCATTTT
cdr3_aa: CASSPGQDGNQPQHF

clone_size: .
d_call: .
v_call: TRBV5-1
j_call: TRBJ2-1
cdr3_nt: TGCGCCAGCAGCTTGGATAGGGGCAATGAGCAGTTCTTC
cdr3_aa: CASSLDRGNEQFF

clone_size: .
d_call: TRBD2
v_call: TRBV4-2
j_call: TRBJ2-7
cdr3_nt: TGTGCCAGCAGCCTAGGAGTGACTAGCACCTACGAGCAGTACTTC
cdr3_aa: CASSLGVTSTYEQYF